This T cell receptor (beta chain) was found in a study of blood T cell dynamics during melanoma immunotherapy. Each bulk PBMC sample had around 380 ng DNA loaded. The table came from immunoSEQ multiplex PCR; TCRdb's copy has only in-frame clones and leaves some out. The sample holds 4,500 to 6,000 clones, about four fifths seen once. Time point reported: week 3, after first cycle of checkpoint inhibitor. Blood was drawn before treatment and at week 3 after checkpoint blockade. Patients with prior systemic cancer treatment, concomitant immunosuppressants, or other active malignancies were excluded. With 0 bases removed from V and 1 base from J, the gap between germline ends came to 11 bases. The CDR3 totals 16 residues. Germline V gives CDR1 SGDLS, CDR2 YYNGEE.

The sample in question was blood, obtained from a patient treated with checkpoint blockade. This rearrangement joins TRBV9 to TRBJ1-3; no clear D. The clonotype comes from a human donor with melanoma. CDR3 sequence reads: CASSVAEGISGNTIYF. DNA of the CDR3: TGTGCCAGCAGCGTAGCGGAAGGGATATCTGGAAACACCATATATTTT.